This T cell receptor (beta chain) emerged from a study of identical twins. Among all donors, each was a healthy Caucasian. Regarding this clonotype: The antigen is unknown.

TCRdb recomputed calls from the 5' RACE reads with MiXCR, one row per CDR3 protein. The sample shows about 340,000 distinct CDR3 sequences, approximately 13% of them seen only once. Germline V gives CDR1 ENHRY, CDR2 SYGVKD. V lost 2 bases and J lost 3; bases outside the gene matches: 6. The CDR3 consists of 15 residues. Study-wide points: The models systematically underestimated how much out-of-frame TCR alpha was shared in monozygotic twins. Beta clonotypes that were abundant in cord blood contained fewer insertions, a pattern absent from memory repertoires.

The data were also submitted as part of a second study, on yellow fever vaccine responses in identical twins. As that study records: The T cell response to vaccination in identical twins was reportedly partly convergent and partly personalized.

The sample was CD8+ T cells sorted from blood. The chain is built from TRBV10-3 and TRBJ2-7, with TRBD1 matching over 8 bases. This clonotype originated in a woman aged 18-35 years in good health. This CDR3 reads CAISERDRSGYEQYF. In nucleotides, the CDR3 is TGTGCCATCAGTGAGAGGGACAGGTCGGGCTACGAGCAGTACTTC.